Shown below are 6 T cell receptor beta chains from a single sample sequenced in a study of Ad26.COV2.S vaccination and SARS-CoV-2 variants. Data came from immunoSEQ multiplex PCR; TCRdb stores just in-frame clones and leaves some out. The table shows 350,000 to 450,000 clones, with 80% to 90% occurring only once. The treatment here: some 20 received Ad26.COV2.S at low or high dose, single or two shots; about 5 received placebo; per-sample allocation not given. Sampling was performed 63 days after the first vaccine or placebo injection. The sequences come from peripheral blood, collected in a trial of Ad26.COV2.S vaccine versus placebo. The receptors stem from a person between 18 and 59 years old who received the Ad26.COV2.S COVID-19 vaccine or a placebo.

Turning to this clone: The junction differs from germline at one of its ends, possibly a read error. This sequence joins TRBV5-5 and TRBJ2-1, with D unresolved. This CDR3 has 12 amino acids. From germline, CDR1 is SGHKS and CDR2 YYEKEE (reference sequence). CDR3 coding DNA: TGTGCCAGCAGCTTGGATTTGGGCCCGGTTGTCTTC. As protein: CASSLDLGPVVF.

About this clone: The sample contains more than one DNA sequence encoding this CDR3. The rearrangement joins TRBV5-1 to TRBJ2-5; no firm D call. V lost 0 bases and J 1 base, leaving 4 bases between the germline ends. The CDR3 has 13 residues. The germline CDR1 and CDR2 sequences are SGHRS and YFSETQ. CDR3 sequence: CASSLGAQETQYF. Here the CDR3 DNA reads TGCGCCAGCAGCTTGGGTGCCCAAGAGACCCAGTACTTC.

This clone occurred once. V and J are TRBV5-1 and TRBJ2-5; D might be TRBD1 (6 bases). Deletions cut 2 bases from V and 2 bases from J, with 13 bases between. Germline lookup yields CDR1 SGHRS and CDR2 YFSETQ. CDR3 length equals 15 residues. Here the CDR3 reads CASSLQGQGQETQYF. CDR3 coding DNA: TGCGCCAGCAGCTTACAGGGACAAGGGCAAGAGACCCAGTACTTC.

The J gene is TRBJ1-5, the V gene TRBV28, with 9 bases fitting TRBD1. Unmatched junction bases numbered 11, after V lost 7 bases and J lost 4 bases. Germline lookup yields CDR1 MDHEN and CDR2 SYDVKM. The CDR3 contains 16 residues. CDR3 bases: TGTGCCAGCACCACTTCGGGGACAGGGCCAAATCAGCCCCAGCATTTT. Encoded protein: CASTTSGTGPNQPQHF.

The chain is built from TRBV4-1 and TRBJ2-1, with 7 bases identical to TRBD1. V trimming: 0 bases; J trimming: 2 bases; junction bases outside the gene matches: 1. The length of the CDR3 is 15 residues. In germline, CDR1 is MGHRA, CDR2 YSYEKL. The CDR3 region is CASSQDGQAYNEQFF. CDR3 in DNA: TGCGCCAGCAGCCAAGATGGACAGGCCTACAATGAGCAGTTCTTC.

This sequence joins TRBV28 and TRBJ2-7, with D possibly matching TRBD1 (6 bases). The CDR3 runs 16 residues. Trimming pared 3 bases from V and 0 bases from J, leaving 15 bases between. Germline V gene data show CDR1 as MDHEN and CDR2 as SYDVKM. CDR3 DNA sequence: TGTGCCAGCAGTTTTGGGGGCTGGGGGAGCTCCTACGAGCAGTACTTC. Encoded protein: CASSFGGWGSSYEQYF.